This T cell receptor (beta chain) was recovered during a study of beta chain features in type 1 diabetes. Germline values: CDR1 SGHDN, CDR2 FVKESK. V was clipped by 4 bases and J by 2 bases, with 11 bases between them. The CDR3 sequence is 14 residues long. Comment on this clone: The antigen is undetermined.

Whole-study results and caveats: When Type 1 diabetes patients were examined, their TCRB CDR3s proved moderately but significantly shorter in all four CD4+ subsets.

The whole isolated RNA underwent reverse transcription, so sequencing captured expressed TCRB transcripts. The data were produced by immunoSEQ multiplex PCR, yet TCRdb's version contains in-frame clones alone and is incomplete. The sample has 640,000 or so clones, around an eighth seen once; the top ten hold 0.022%. The sequence was collected from a man aged 18 to 30 with type 1 diabetes. The chain has TRBV14 and TRBJ2-5; D call uncertain. The sequencing sample was made of naive CD4+ T cells from blood. The DNA for the CDR3 is TGTGCCAGCAGCCCACTGGGTCTACAAGAGACCCAGTACTTC. The encoded protein is CASSPLGLQETQYF.